Below are 11 T cell receptor beta chains sequenced from a single sample in a study of cytomegalovirus exposure and HLA in healthy donors. The PCR had 60 Vbeta and 13 Jbeta primers. Some clones are missing from TCRdb's copy, which holds only in-frame ones; the method was immunoSEQ multiplex PCR. The sample lists 90,000 or so clones; 80% to 90% were seen once. Sequenced sample: PBMCs. The source of these receptors is a man aged 25-40 years in good health and CMV-seropositive.

CDR3 loop: CASSLGGPNSNQPQHF. The CDR3 DNA is TGTGCCAGCAGCTTAGGGGGGCCAAATAGCAATCAGCCCCAGCATTTT. This sequence joins TRBV7-2 and TRBJ1-5, with TRBD1 as a possible D gene (6 bases). Germline V CDR1 and CDR2: SGHTA, FQGNSA. The germline V and J ends were trimmed by 1 base and 0 bases, with 10 bases remaining between them. The CDR3 loop spans 16 amino acids.

The J gene is TRBJ1-5, the V gene TRBV6-5, with D possibly being TRBD1 (5 bases). V was pared by 10 bases and J by 4 bases, with 14 bases between. The CDR3 covers 13 residues. CDR1 and CDR2 from the germline V gene are MNHEY and SVGAGI. The CDR3 spells CATSRDWNQPQHF. DNA of the CDR3: TGTGCCACCTCAAGGGACTGGAATCAGCCCCAGCATTTT.

The chain carries TRBV7-9 and TRBJ2-1; D not resolved. The CDR3 is made up of 15 amino acids. CDR1 and CDR2 from the germline V gene are SEHNR and FQNEAQ (reference sequence). Between the trimmed V and J ends, which lost 1 base and 7 bases, there was a span of 14 bases. The CDR3 reads CASSLGHQIVNEQFF. Here the CDR3 DNA reads TGTGCCAGCAGCTTAGGGCACCAGATCGTGAATGAGCAGTTCTTC. Filled out from reference TRBV7-9 and TRBJ2-1, the complete variable domain reads DTGVSQNPRHKITKRGQNVTFRCDPISEHNRLYWYRQTLGQGPEFLTYFQNEAQLEKSRLLSDRFSAERPKGSFSTLEIQRTEQGDSAMYLCASSLGHQIVNEQFFGPGTRLTVL.

The V and J genes are TRBV25-1 and TRBJ2-2; D might be TRBD2 (5 bases). There are 16 residues in the CDR3. Germline V CDR1 and CDR2: MGHDK, SYGVNS. Deletions cut 5 bases from V and 0 bases from J, with 13 bases between. The chain's CDR3 is CASSPPGNANTGELFF. The CDR3 nucleotides are TGTGCCAGCAGTCCGCCGGGAAATGCGAACACCGGGGAGCTGTTTTTT.

In this sample, this clone turned up a few times. V is TRBV6-6 and J is TRBJ1-1; the match to TRBD1 covers 8 bases. Germline CDR1 and CDR2: MNHNY and SVGAGI (reference sequence). The trim removed 4 bases at V and 1 base at J, leaving 2 bases unmatched. The length of the CDR3 is 14 residues. CDR3 amino acids: CASSLGTGNTEAFF. The CDR3 DNA sequence: TGTGCCAGCAGTTTAGGGACAGGGAACACTGAAGCTTTCTTT.

The chain carries TRBV28 and TRBJ1-1, with D unclear. Germline lookup yields CDR1 MDHEN and CDR2 SYDVKM. The CDR3 sequence is 11 residues long. The ends were cut back, 3 bases at V and 10 bases at J, with 9 bases in the middle. The CDR3 protein is CASSFLTGAFF. The CDR3, as DNA: TGTGCCAGCAGTTTTCTGACGGGAGCTTTCTTT.

The CDR3 sequence: CASSPQGSSNQPQHF. The CDR3 coding sequence is TGTGCCAGCAGTCCACAGGGTTCCAGCAATCAGCCCCAGCATTTT. The chain recombines TRBV2 with TRBJ1-5; possibly TRBD1 for D (6 bases). The CDR3 runs 15 residues. Per germline, CDR1 SNHLY and CDR2 FYNNEI. V lost 5 bases to trimming and J lost 1 base, with 12 bases between them.

The chain joins TRBV28 to TRBJ2-7; perhaps TRBD1 as D (5 bases). In germline, CDR1 is MDHEN, CDR2 SYDVKM. This CDR3 has 12 amino acids. The V gene lost 5 bases and the J gene lost 6 bases, with 11 bases spanning the gap. The CDR3 sequence is CASSPRVPEQYF. CDR3 nucleotides: TGTGCCAGCAGTCCCAGGGTCCCCGAGCAGTACTTC.

The rearrangement links TRBV27 to TRBJ1-1, with 7 bases aligning to TRBD1. This CDR3 region has 15 residues. The V gene's germline CDR1 is MNHEY and CDR2 SMNVEV (reference sequence). The V and J ends lost 3 bases and 5 bases, in that order; junction bases with no gene match: 9. CDR3 sequence (DNA): TGTGCCAGCAGTTTGGACGGACAGGCAAAAACTGAAGCTTTCTTT. Translating gives CASSLDGQAKTEAFF.

V usage is TRBV2 and J usage is TRBJ2-7; no clear D. The germline CDR1 and CDR2 sequences are SNHLY and FYNNEI. The length of the CDR3 is 13 residues. Trimming removed 3 bases from V and 3 bases from J, with 9 bases in between. CDR3 protein: CASSEVSFYEQYF. The CDR3 DNA reads as TGTGCCAGCAGTGAGGTTAGTTTCTACGAGCAGTACTTC.

V usage is TRBV27 and J usage is TRBJ2-1; 11 positions agree with TRBD2. The CDR3 contains 16 residues. V gave up 7 bases and J gave up 3 bases; unmatched junction bases: 8. In germline, CDR1 is MNHEY, CDR2 SMNVEV (reference sequence). Here the CDR3 DNA reads TGTGCCAGCATCGACTCCGGGACTAGCGGCTACAATGAGCAGTTCTTC. It codes for CASIDSGTSGYNEQFF.